This TCR beta chain appears in the sequencing data of a study of metastatic and nonmetastatic thyroid tumors. Overall study context: Repertoire comparison spanned blood and tumor or nodule tissue of malignant and benign thyroid patients. Overall study results and limits: For both blood and tumor, malignant thyroid tumors reportedly showed significantly higher TCR beta diversity than benign nodules did.

Germline V lookup: CDR1 MDHEN, CDR2 SYDVKM. The CDR3 consists of 13 residues. With 4 bases removed from V and 6 bases from J, the gap between germline ends came to 10 bases. TCRdb reanalyzed the PCR reads via MiXCR. The sample lists over 70,000 clones, roughly 18% occurring once. The table lists this clone with many counts. Antigen: not known. Not a single patient had been given any form of treatment at any point before undergoing thyroid surgery. This TCR came from a female donor with papillary thyroid cancer or a benign thyroid nodule (not recorded which). Some clones in this sample may be carry-over from other donors' samples. The sequencing input was blood. V usage is TRBV28 and J usage is TRBJ1-5; no definite D call. The CDR3 loop reads CASSSYRGQPQHF. DNA of the CDR3: TGTGCCAGCAGTTCCTACAGAGGTCAGCCCCAGCATTTT.